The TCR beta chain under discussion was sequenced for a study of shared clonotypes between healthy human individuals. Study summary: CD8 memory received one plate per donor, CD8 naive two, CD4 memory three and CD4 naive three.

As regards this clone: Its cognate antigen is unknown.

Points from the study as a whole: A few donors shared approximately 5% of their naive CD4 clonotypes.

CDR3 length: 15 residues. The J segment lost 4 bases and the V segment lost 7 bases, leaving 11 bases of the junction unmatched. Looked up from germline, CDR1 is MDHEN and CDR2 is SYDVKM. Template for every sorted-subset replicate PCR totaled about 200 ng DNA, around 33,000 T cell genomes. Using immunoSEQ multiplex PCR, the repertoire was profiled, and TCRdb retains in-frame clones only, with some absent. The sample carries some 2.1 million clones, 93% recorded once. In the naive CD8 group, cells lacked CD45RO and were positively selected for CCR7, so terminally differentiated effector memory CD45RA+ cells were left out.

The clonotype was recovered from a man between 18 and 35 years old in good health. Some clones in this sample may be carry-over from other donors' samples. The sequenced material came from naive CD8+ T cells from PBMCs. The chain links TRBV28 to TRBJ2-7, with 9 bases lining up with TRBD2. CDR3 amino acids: CASTPQGSGGYEQYF. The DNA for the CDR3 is TGTGCCAGCACGCCTCAGGGTAGCGGGGGTTACGAGCAGTACTTC.